This is a list of T cell receptor beta chains from one sample in a study of T cell responses to AZD1222 COVID-19 vaccine. Using immunoSEQ multiplex PCR, the repertoire was profiled, and TCRdb retains in-frame clones only, with some absent. The sample yields under 95,000 clones, approximately 90% seen once. Here the sequenced sample was peripheral blood, taken 28 days after the second AZD1222 dose. All receptors derive from an adult who received the AZD1222 COVID-19 vaccine. CDR3s include the opening cysteine and the closing phenylalanine or tryptophan. A D gene is named only where the DNA matches it firmly. Expanded clones get a size class; other rows say once, few or many, or leave the size out.

CDR3 protein	CDR3 DNA	V gene	J gene	clone size	D gene
CASSRRGRWDEQFF	TGTGCCAGCAGTAGAAGGGGCCGTTGGGATGAGCAGTTCTTC	TRBV6-2/TRBV6-3	TRBJ2-1	-	-
CAWSVLLPHGYTF	TGTGCCTGGAGTGTACTTCTACCCCATGGCTACACCTTC	TRBV30	TRBJ1-2	few	-
CASSCTGQGGNQPQHF	TGTGCCAGCAGTTGCACGGGACAGGGTGGCAATCAGCCCCAGCATTTT	TRBV6-5	TRBJ1-5	-	TRBD1
CASTRDSVPLMDF	TGTGCCAGCACCCGGGACAGTGTCCCCCTAATGGATTTT	TRBV27	TRBJ1-3	-	TRBD1
CASSLGTEAFF	TGTGCCAGCAGCTTGGGCACTGAAGCTTTCTTT	TRBV5-4	TRBJ1-1	-	-
CASSHTGQILLFNYGYTF	TGTGCCAGCAGTCACACGGGACAGATACTTCTATTTAACTATGGCTACACCTTC	TRBV6-6	TRBJ1-2	few	TRBD1
CASTQDGTAGYTF	TGTGCCAGCACCCAAGACGGGACGGCTGGCTACACCTTC	TRBV11-2	TRBJ1-2	-	-
CASSYLGQVYEQYF	TGTGCCAGCAGTTATCTTGGCCAGGTCTACGAGCAGTACTTC	TRBV6-2/TRBV6-3	TRBJ2-7	-	-
CASSVVAGGRTDTQYF	TGTGCCAGCAGCGTAGTAGCGGGGGGCCGCACAGATACGCAGTATTTT	TRBV9	TRBJ2-3	-	TRBD2
CASSFPTSRAGGSYEQYF	TGTGCCAGCAGTTTCCCTACCTCCCGAGCGGGGGGCTCCTACGAGCAGTACTTC	TRBV6-2/TRBV6-3	TRBJ2-7	-	TRBD2
CASSQDGNLSYGYTF	TGTGCCAGCAGCCAAGACGGCAACCTTAGCTATGGCTACACCTTC	TRBV4-2	TRBJ1-2	-	-
CASSLAGGSRETQYF	TGTGCCAGCAGCCTAGCGGGGGGTTCCAGGGAGACCCAGTACTTC	TRBV7-6	TRBJ2-5	-	TRBD2
CSGGDGRYEQYF	TGCAGCGGTGGGGACGGTCGCTACGAGCAGTACTTC	TRBV29-1	TRBJ2-7	-	-
CASSTLLPGQGRHEQYF	TGTGCCAGCAGCACCCTCCTACCGGGACAGGGGAGGCACGAGCAGTACTTC	TRBV7-8	TRBJ2-7	-	TRBD1
CASSEFTGDEQYF	TGTGCCAGCAGCGAATTTACAGGGGACGAGCAGTACTTC	TRBV9	TRBJ2-7	-	TRBD1